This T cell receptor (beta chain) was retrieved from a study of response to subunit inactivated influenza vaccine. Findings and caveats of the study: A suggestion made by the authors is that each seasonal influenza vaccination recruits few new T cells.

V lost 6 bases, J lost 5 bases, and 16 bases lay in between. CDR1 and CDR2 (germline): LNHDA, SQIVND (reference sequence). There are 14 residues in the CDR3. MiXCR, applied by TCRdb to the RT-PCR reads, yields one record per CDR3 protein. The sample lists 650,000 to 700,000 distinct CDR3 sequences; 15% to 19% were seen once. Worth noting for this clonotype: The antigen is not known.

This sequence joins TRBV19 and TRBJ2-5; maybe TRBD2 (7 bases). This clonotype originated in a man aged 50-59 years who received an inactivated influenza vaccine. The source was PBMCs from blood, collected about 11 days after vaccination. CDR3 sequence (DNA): TGTGCCAGTAGCGGGGGGCTTCCTCGGGAGACCCAGTACTTC. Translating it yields CASSGGLPRETQYF.